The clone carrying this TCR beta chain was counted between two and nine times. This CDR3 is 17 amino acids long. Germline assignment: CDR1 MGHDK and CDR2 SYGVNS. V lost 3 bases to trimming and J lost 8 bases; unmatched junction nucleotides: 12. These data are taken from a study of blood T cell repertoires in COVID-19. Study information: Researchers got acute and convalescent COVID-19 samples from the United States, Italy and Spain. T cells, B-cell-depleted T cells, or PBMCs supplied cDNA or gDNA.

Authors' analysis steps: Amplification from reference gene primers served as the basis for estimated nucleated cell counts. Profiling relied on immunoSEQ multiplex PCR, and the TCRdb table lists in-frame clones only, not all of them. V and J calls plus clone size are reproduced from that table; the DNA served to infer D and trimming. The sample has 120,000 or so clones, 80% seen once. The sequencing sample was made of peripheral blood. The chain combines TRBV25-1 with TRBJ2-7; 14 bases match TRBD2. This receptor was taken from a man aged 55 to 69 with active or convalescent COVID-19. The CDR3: CASSDRFTGLAGDKQYF. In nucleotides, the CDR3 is TGTGCCAGCAGTGACCGATTCACGGGACTAGCGGGAGACAAGCAGTACTTC.